The TCR beta chain under discussion was sequenced for a study of siplizumab effects on memory and regulatory T cells. Using immunoSEQ multiplex PCR, the repertoire was profiled, and TCRdb retains in-frame clones only, with some absent. Of 45,000 to 60,000 clones in the sample, roughly 87% were seen once. CDR1 MNHNS and CDR2 SASEGT come from the germline V gene. This CDR3 contains 16 residues. The ends were cut back, 2 bases at V and 5 bases at J, with 18 bases in the middle. Regarding the study as a whole: Just a small share of alloreactive clones was traced back to unstimulated subsets.

A remark on this clone: Its antigen remains unidentified.

The sequence came from a human donor in good health. The chain couples TRBV6-1 to TRBJ2-5; D is unclear. Specimen: naive CD8+ T cells sorted from blood. The CDR3, as DNA: TGTGCCAGCAGTGAACACCTCGTTTTAGCTGGGGAGACCCAGTACTTC. It is translated as CASSEHLVLAGETQYF.